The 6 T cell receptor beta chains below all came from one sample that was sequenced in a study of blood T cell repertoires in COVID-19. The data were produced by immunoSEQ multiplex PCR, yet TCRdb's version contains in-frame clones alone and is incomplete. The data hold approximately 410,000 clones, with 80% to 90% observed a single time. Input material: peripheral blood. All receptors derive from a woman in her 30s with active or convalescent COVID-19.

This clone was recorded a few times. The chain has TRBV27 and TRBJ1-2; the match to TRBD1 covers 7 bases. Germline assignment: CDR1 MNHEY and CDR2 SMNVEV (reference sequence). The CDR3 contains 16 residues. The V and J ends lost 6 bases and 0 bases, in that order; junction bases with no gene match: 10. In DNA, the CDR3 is TGTGCCAGCAGGGTAAACTTACAGGGGACTAACTATGGCTACACCTTC. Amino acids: CASRVNLQGTNYGYTF.

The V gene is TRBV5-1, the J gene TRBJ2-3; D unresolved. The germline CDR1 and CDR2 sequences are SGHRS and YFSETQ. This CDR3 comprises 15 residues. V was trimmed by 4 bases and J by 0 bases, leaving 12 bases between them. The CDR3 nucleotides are TGCGCCAGCAGCCCCGGTGGGCGAAGCACAGATACGCAGTATTTT. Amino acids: CASSPGGRSTDTQYF.

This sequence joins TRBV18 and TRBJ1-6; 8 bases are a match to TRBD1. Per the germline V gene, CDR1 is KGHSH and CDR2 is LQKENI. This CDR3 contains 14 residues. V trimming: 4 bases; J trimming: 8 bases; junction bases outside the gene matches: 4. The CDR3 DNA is TGTGCCAGCTCACGACAGGACAGGGATTCACCCCTCCACTTT. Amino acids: CASSRQDRDSPLHF.

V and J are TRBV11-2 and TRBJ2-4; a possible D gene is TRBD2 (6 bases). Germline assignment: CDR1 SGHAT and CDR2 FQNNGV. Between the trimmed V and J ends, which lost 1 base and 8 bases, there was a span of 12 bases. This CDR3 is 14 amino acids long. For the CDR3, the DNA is TGTGCCAGCAGCTTAGGTTGGCAGCGGGACATTCAGTACTTC. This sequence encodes CASSLGWQRDIQYF.

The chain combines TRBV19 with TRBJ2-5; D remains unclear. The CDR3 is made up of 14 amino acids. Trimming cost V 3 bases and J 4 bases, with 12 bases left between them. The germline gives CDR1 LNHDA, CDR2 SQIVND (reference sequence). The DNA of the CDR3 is TGTGCCAGTAGTATCGGGTTCTATGGAGAGACCCAGTACTTC. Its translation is CASSIGFYGETQYF.

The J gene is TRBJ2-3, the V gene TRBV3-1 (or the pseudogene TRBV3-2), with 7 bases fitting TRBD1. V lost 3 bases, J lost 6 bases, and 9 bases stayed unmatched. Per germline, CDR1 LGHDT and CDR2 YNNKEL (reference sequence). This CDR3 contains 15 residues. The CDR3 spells CASSHALGGADTQYF. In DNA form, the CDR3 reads TGTGCCAGCAGCCACGCCCTAGGGGGCGCCGATACGCAGTATTTT.